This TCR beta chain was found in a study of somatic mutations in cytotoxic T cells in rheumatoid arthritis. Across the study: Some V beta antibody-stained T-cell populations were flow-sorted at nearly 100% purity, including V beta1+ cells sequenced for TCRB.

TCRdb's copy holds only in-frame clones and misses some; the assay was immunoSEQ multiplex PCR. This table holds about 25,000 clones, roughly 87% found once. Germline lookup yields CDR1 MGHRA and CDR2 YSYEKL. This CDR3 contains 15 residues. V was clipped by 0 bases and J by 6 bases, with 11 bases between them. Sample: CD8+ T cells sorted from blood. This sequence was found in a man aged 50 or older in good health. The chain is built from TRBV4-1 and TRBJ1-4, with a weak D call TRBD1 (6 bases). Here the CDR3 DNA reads TGCGCCAGCAGCCAAGATCGCGGGGGCGATGAAAAACTGTTTTTT. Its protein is CASSQDRGGDEKLFF.